This passage covers 30 T cell receptor beta chains from one sample sequenced in a study of shared clonotypes between healthy human individuals. The data were produced by immunoSEQ multiplex PCR, yet TCRdb's version contains in-frame clones alone and is incomplete. The data show about 680,000 clones, about 91% seen once. Naive CD8 isolation took CD45RO-negative cells positively selected for CCR7 and excluded terminally differentiated effector memory CD45RA+ cells. The specimen was naive CD8+ T cells sorted from blood. The receptors originated from a man aged 30 to 45 in good health.

This chain joins TRBV29-1 and TRBJ1-1; D not certain. This CDR3 is 16 amino acids long. In germline, CDR1 is SQVTM, CDR2 ANQGSEA. Deletions cut 2 bases from V and 3 bases from J, with 19 bases between. The CDR3 coding sequence is TGCAGCGTTGAATCGGAATTGATAGAGGCCGACACTGAAGCTTTCTTT. Translated: CSVESELIEADTEAFF. Together with reference TRBV29-1 and TRBJ1-1, the CDR3 gives the full variable domain: SAVISQKPSRDICQRGTSLTIQCQVDSQVTMMFWYRQQPGQSLTLIATANQGSEATYESGFVIDKFPISRPNLTFSTLTVSNMSPEDSSIYLCSVESELIEADTEAFFGQGTRLTVV.

This chain connects TRBV4-3 to TRBJ2-7; 8 bases are a match to TRBD2. Germline loops: CDR1 LGHNA, CDR2 YSLEER. There are 14 residues in the CDR3. V trimming: 0 bases; J trimming: 6 bases; junction bases outside the gene matches: 4. The CDR3 DNA is TGCGCCAGCAGCCAAGATGGGACTAGTGGCGAGCAGTACTTC. It specifies CASSQDGTSGEQYF.

The V and J genes are TRBV29-1 and TRBJ2-7, with D perhaps TRBD1 or TRBD2 (5 bases each). The CDR3 runs 15 residues. Trimming shortened V by 6 bases and J by 4 bases, and 22 bases separated the two germline ends. Per germline, CDR1 SQVTM and CDR2 ANQGSEA. CDR3: CSVWGLTGTRYEQYF. For the CDR3, the DNA is TGCAGCGTCTGGGGATTAACTGGGACGAGGTACGAGCAGTACTTC.

The chain carries TRBV28 and TRBJ1-2; D gene ambiguous. The CDR3 totals 11 residues. CDR1 MDHEN and CDR2 SYDVKM come from the germline V gene. The germline V and J ends were trimmed by 2 bases and 8 bases, with 6 bases remaining between them. The CDR3 loop reads CASSLGSGYTF. The CDR3 DNA sequence: TGTGCCAGCAGTTTAGGGTCCGGCTACACCTTC.

The V and J genes are TRBV19 and TRBJ2-7; 8 bases align to TRBD2. J gave up 6 bases and V 5 bases, and 9 bases lay outside the gene matches. This CDR3 has 14 amino acids. CDR1 and CDR2 (germline): LNHDA, SQIVND (reference sequence). CDR3 loop: CASSSRTSSPEQYF. CDR3 DNA: TGTGCCAGTAGTTCCCGGACTAGCAGCCCCGAGCAGTACTTC.

This rearrangement joins TRBV29-1 to TRBJ2-1; D is unresolved. Germline CDR1 reads SQVTM; CDR2 reads ANQGSEA. The CDR3 totals 15 residues. V was clipped by 1 base and J by 1 base, with 11 bases between them. The CDR3 DNA sequence: TGCAGCGTTGAAGGCGGCGGAACGTCCTACAATGAGCAGTTCTTC. Protein sequence: CSVEGGGTSYNEQFF.

This chain links TRBV28 with TRBJ2-5; no definite D call. V was cut by 8 bases and J by 0 bases, with 16 bases left in between. CDR3 length equals 15 residues. CDR1 and CDR2 (germline): MDHEN, SYDVKM. The CDR3 reads CASGRSGRYQETQYF. The CDR3 DNA sequence: TGTGCCAGCGGTAGGTCCGGACGTTACCAAGAGACCCAGTACTTC.

This chain joins TRBV5-1 and TRBJ1-1, with 12 nucleotides matching TRBD1. The CDR3 totals 16 residues. The V gene's germline CDR1 is SGHRS and CDR2 YFSETQ. V trimming: 2 bases; J trimming: 12 bases; junction bases outside the gene matches: 14. CDR3 residues: CASSFRDRGPGEATFF. CDR3 nucleotides: TGCGCCAGCAGCTTTCGGGACAGGGGGCCGGGAGAAGCAACTTTCTTT.

V usage is TRBV5-1 and J usage is TRBJ1-2; no reliable D call. Germline CDR1 and CDR2: SGHRS and YFSETQ. Trimming pared 0 bases from V and 7 bases from J, leaving 16 bases between. The CDR3 loop spans 15 amino acids. CDR3 in amino acids: CASSLGDVGVRGYTF. CDR3 bases: TGCGCCAGCAGCTTGGGGGATGTCGGAGTCCGTGGCTACACCTTC.

This clone occurred once. The rearrangement joins TRBV27 to TRBJ2-3; 9 bases fit TRBD2. Trimming at V came to 3 bases and at J to 3 bases, leaving 7 bases not matched to a gene. CDR1 and CDR2 (germline): MNHEY, SMNVEV (reference sequence). The CDR3 runs to 16 residues. The CDR3 is CASSFSGSTYTDTQYF. DNA for the CDR3: TGTGCCAGCAGTTTTAGCGGGAGTACCTATACAGATACGCAGTATTTT.

The CDR3 DNA is TGTGCCAGCAGACTAGGACAGGGCGGCTACAATGAGCAGTTCTTC. It codes for CASRLGQGGYNEQFF. The chain joins TRBV28 to TRBJ2-1; 8 nucleotides line up with TRBD1. The CDR3 covers 15 residues. V dropped 6 bases and J dropped 3; count of bases not matched to a gene: 7. Germline CDR1 is MDHEN and CDR2 is SYDVKM.

This clone was counted only a few times. The rearrangement joins TRBV27 to TRBJ1-5; possibly TRBD1 for D (5 bases). The CDR3 extends over 13 amino acids. Trimming removed 3 bases from V and 8 bases from J, with 11 bases in between. CDR1 is MNHEY, CDR2 SMNVEV, per germline (reference sequence). CDR3 in amino acids: CASSLNRGEPQHF. The CDR3 nucleotides are TGTGCCAGCAGTTTGAATCGGGGGGAGCCCCAGCATTTT.

The chain joins TRBV4-2 to TRBJ1-4; TRBD1 is a possible D gene (6 bases). The ends were cut back, 3 bases at V and 7 bases at J, with 15 bases in the middle. The CDR3 has 15 residues. The germline V gene has CDR1 LGHNA and CDR2 YNFKEQ. The CDR3, as DNA: TGTGCCAGCAGCCAGCCCGGACAGTCTGGTGAAAAACTGTTTTTT. Its translation: CASSQPGQSGEKLFF.

This clone was detected once. The chain recombines TRBV29-1 with TRBJ1-1; 10 bases map to TRBD1. This CDR3 is 15 amino acids long. With V trimmed by 3 bases and J by 4 bases, 8 bases remained unmatched. From germline, CDR1 is SQVTM and CDR2 ANQGSEA. CDR3 loop: CSVDGDRGSFTEAFF. The CDR3 coding sequence is TGCAGCGTTGATGGGGACAGGGGATCGTTCACTGAAGCTTTCTTT.

The CDR3: CASSLARGTGKSYEQYF. The CDR3 DNA is TGTGCCAGCAGCTTAGCGCGAGGGACAGGTAAATCCTACGAGCAGTACTTC. The chain is built from TRBV7-9 and TRBJ2-7; 8 bases line up with TRBD1. Germline CDR1 SEHNR, CDR2 FQNEAQ (reference sequence). This CDR3 has 17 amino acids. V shed 0 bases and J 1 base; nucleotides not matched to a gene: 8.

This chain joins TRBV5-6 and TRBJ1-2, with D uncertain. With 3 bases removed from V and 4 bases from J, the gap between germline ends came to 10 bases. Germline CDR1 and CDR2: SGHDT and YYEEEE. The CDR3 is 13 residues long. DNA of the CDR3: TGTGCCAGCAGCTCGGGCTATCCCTATGGCTACACCTTC. This translates into CASSSGYPYGYTF.

This clone was recorded once. Other DNA sequences in the same sample also yield this CDR3. CDR3 in DNA: TGTGCCAGCAGTTTGTACGGGAGGCACAATGAGCAGTTCTTC. Amino acids: CASSLYGRHNEQFF. V gene TRBV27 combines with J gene TRBJ2-1; 7 positions agree with TRBD2. V trimming: 3 bases; J trimming: 5 bases; junction bases outside the gene matches: 4. This CDR3 spans 14 amino acids. Looked up from germline, CDR1 is MNHEY and CDR2 is SMNVEV (reference sequence).

DNA for the CDR3: TGTGCCAGCAGTTTATTGGGGGCCTCCAGATATGCCGCCGGGGAGCTGTTTTTT. It codes for CASSLLGASRYAAGELFF. V gene TRBV28 combines with J gene TRBJ2-2; possible D gene TRBD1, 6 bases. CDR1 and CDR2 from the germline V gene are MDHEN and SYDVKM. CDR3 length: 18 amino acids. V lost 1 base to trimming and J lost 6 bases, with 21 bases between them.

The J gene is TRBJ2-5, the V gene TRBV7-9; a weak D match, TRBD1 (6 bases). This CDR3 is 14 amino acids long. The germline gives CDR1 SEHNR, CDR2 FQNEAQ (reference sequence). Trimming took off 5 bases at V and 10 bases at J, with 20 bases between the two ends. CDR3 nucleotide sequence: TGTGCCAGCAGCCCGTCGACAGGACTCAAGGACCAGTACTTC. Translating gives CASSPSTGLKDQYF.

The V gene is TRBV27, the J gene TRBJ2-7; D unresolved. The CDR3 is made up of 15 amino acids. V gave up 8 bases and J gave up 3 bases, with 20 bases separating them. The V gene's germline CDR1 is MNHEY and CDR2 SMNVEV (reference sequence). The CDR3: CASLSRDNGVYEQYF. CDR3 DNA sequence: TGTGCCAGCCTCTCCCGAGACAATGGGGTCTACGAGCAGTACTTC.

The J gene is TRBJ2-7, the V gene TRBV19, with D tentatively TRBD1 or TRBD2 (5 bases each). Germline CDR1 and CDR2: LNHDA and SQIVND (reference sequence). V was pared by 5 bases and J by 4 bases, with 12 bases between. The CDR3 spans 13 residues. The CDR3 protein is CASSYGTAYEQYF. CDR3 bases: TGTGCCAGTAGTTACGGGACGGCTTACGAGCAGTACTTC.

CDR3 nucleotide sequence: TGTGCCAGCTCACCTGGACTAGAATTAGACGAGCAGTACTTC. It codes for CASSPGLELDEQYF. The gene calls are TRBV18 and TRBJ2-7; 7 nucleotides align to TRBD2. This CDR3 has 14 residues. Trimming removed 3 bases from V and 5 bases from J; junction bases left unmatched: 7. Germline loops: CDR1 KGHSH, CDR2 LQKENI.

The V call is TRBV7-8, the J call TRBJ2-7; D possibly corresponds to TRBD1 (6 bases). V lost 1 base and J 0 bases, leaving 10 bases between the germline ends. Germline values: CDR1 SGHVS, CDR2 FQNEAQ. The CDR3 sequence is 15 residues long. The CDR3 here is CASSLEQGVSYEQYF. In DNA, the CDR3 is TGTGCCAGCAGCTTAGAACAGGGCGTCTCCTACGAGCAGTACTTC.

This chain links TRBV7-3 with TRBJ1-5; 10 nucleotides align to TRBD1. The V gene's germline CDR1 is SGHTA and CDR2 FQGTGA. The CDR3 has 17 amino acids. The J segment lost 2 bases and the V segment lost 0 bases, leaving 4 bases of the junction unmatched. The CDR3 coding sequence is TGTGCCAGCAGCTTAACGCGGGACAGGGGCGGCAATCAGCCCCAGCATTTT. Translation gives CASSLTRDRGGNQPQHF.

The chain has TRBV27 and TRBJ2-1; weak D call: TRBD2 (5 bases). This CDR3 is built from 13 residues. V dropped 8 bases and J dropped 3 bases, with 11 bases sitting between them. CDR1 is MNHEY, CDR2 SMNVEV, per germline (reference sequence). This CDR3 is CASGLSGYNEQFF. In nucleotides, the CDR3 is TGTGCCAGCGGGTTGAGCGGCTACAATGAGCAGTTCTTC.

The CDR3 reads CASSLLAGHTAFF. CDR3 DNA: TGTGCCAGCAGCTTACTTGCAGGGCATACAGCTTTCTTT. The V gene is TRBV7-9, the J gene TRBJ1-1; the D gene is possibly TRBD1 (5 bases). The V end was cut by 2 bases, the J end by 10 bases, with 14 bases between. CDR1 is SEHNR, CDR2 FQNEAQ, per germline (reference sequence). This CDR3 comprises 13 residues.

The chain couples TRBV5-5 to TRBJ2-7; the match to TRBD1 covers 7 bases. This CDR3 is 15 amino acids long. V lost 1 base to trimming and J lost 2 bases; unmatched junction nucleotides: 6. In germline, CDR1 is SGHKS, CDR2 YYEKEE (reference sequence). In DNA form, the CDR3 reads TGTGCCAGCAGCTTGAACGTGGGACAGCCCTACGAGCAGTACTTC. Translation gives CASSLNVGQPYEQYF.

The CDR3 coding sequence is TGTGCCAGCAGCCCCGAACAGGGGTACCAAGAGACCCAGTACTTC. This sequence encodes CASSPEQGYQETQYF. The chain carries TRBV14 and TRBJ2-5; 7 nucleotides match TRBD1. Unmatched junction bases numbered 5, after V lost 4 bases and J lost 0 bases. The germline V gene has CDR1 SGHDN and CDR2 FVKESK. CDR3 length: 15 residues.

The chain has TRBV7-3 and TRBJ2-7; D is perhaps TRBD1 or TRBD2 (6 bases each). Germline V gene data show CDR1 as SGHTA and CDR2 as FQGTGA. V lost 2 bases to trimming and J lost 3 bases, with 14 bases between them. CDR3 length: 15 amino acids. CDR3 sequence (DNA): TGTGCCAGCAGCTTATCCCCGGGGGCTAACTACGAGCAGTACTTC. This sequence encodes CASSLSPGANYEQYF.

This rearrangement joins TRBV29-1 to TRBJ2-7; tentatively, D is TRBD1 (6 bases). The CDR3 runs 12 residues. CDR1 and CDR2 (germline): SQVTM, ANQGSEA. V was pared by 4 bases and J by 4 bases, with 11 bases between. In nucleotides, the CDR3 is TGCAGCGTTGTACAGGGTCTGTACGAGCAGTACTTC. Encoded protein: CSVVQGLYEQYF.